This passage covers 23 T cell receptor beta chains from one sample sequenced in a study of shared clonotypes between healthy human individuals. TCRdb's table, derived via immunoSEQ multiplex PCR, lists solely in-frame clones and lacks some. The sample lists approximately 980,000 clones; less than 85% were seen once. Sequenced input: memory CD4+ T cells sorted from blood. Subset indicated: CD45RA-negative fraction. These receptors all come from a man younger than 30 in good health.

The V and J genes are TRBV9 and TRBJ1-4; maybe TRBD1 (5 bases). Between the trimmed V and J ends, which lost 4 bases and 7 bases, there was a span of 14 bases. Germline V lookup: CDR1 SGDLS, CDR2 YYNGEE. The CDR3 is 14 amino acids. CDR3: CASSPAGGGEKLFF. The CDR3 bases are TGTGCCAGCAGCCCCGCGGGGGGGGGTGAAAAACTGTTTTTT.

V gene TRBV30 combines with J gene TRBJ2-3; weak D call: TRBD2 (6 bases). Germline V gene sequence: CDR1 GTSNPN, CDR2 SVGIG (reference sequence). This CDR3 is 13 amino acids long. V gave up 8 bases and J gave up 2 bases, with 14 bases separating them. CDR3 region: CAGGNLYTDTQYF. The CDR3 coding sequence is TGTGCCGGGGGGAACCTTTACACAGATACGCAGTATTTT.

The V gene is TRBV4-2, the J gene TRBJ2-1; 10 bases line up with TRBD2. Germline CDR1 reads LGHNA; CDR2 reads YNFKEQ. The CDR3 spans 15 residues. J lost 7 bases, V lost 1 base, and 4 bases had no gene match. CDR3 nucleotides: TGTGCCAGCAGCCAAGGAGCGGGGGGGCGGAATGAGCAGTTCTTC. The encoded protein is CASSQGAGGRNEQFF.

The CDR3 bases are TGCGCCAGCAGCCAAGATGTAGTCTCTGGGGCCAACGTCCTGACTTTC. Amino acids: CASSQDVVSGANVLTF. The chain employs TRBV4-3 and TRBJ2-6, with D uncertain. Germline lookup yields CDR1 LGHNA and CDR2 YSLEER. Trimming cost V 0 bases and J 0 bases, with 6 bases left between them. CDR3 length: 16 residues.

The rearrangement joins TRBV11-3 to TRBJ2-1, with TRBD1 identical over 9 bases. CDR3 length: 16 amino acids. Unmatched junction bases numbered 6, after V lost 5 bases and J lost 1 base. The germline CDR1 and CDR2 sequences are SGHNT and YENEEA. The CDR3 nucleotides read TGTGCCAGCAGCACAGGACAGGGGACGTCCTACAATGAGCAGTTCTTC. As protein: CASSTGQGTSYNEQFF. Full variable domain (outside the CDR3, taken from reference TRBV11-3 and TRBJ2-1): EAGVVQSPRYKIIEKKQPVAFWCNPISGHNTLYWYLQNLGQGPELLIRYENEEAVDDSQLPKDRFSAERLKGVDSTLKIQPAELGDSAVYLCASSTGQGTSYNEQFFGPGTRLTVL.

The chain is built from TRBV7-6 and TRBJ2-2; tentatively, D is TRBD2 (6 bases). The CDR3 is 15 residues long. Looked up from germline, CDR1 is SGHVS and CDR2 is FNYEAQ. The V gene lost 7 bases and the J gene lost 6 bases, with 18 bases spanning the gap. CDR3 nucleotides: TGTGCCAGCACCGCGGCGGGGATAAAACCCGGGGAGCTGTTTTTT. This sequence encodes CASTAAGIKPGELFF.

The chain has TRBV10-2 and TRBJ2-2; TRBD2 matches at 9 bases. The trim removed 0 bases at V and 7 bases at J, leaving 3 bases unmatched. Germline lookup yields CDR1 WSHSY and CDR2 SAAADI. This CDR3 comprises 15 residues. The CDR3: CASSESSGSVGELFF. The CDR3 region has the DNA TGCGCCAGCAGTGAGTCTAGCGGGAGCGTCGGGGAGCTGTTTTTT.

Only a few counts were recorded for this clone. This chain links TRBV19 with TRBJ1-2, with a possible D match to TRBD1 (5 bases). V was pared by 1 base and J by 5 bases, with 11 bases between. The CDR3 length is 14 residues. CDR1 and CDR2 (germline): LNHDA, SQIVND (reference sequence). As DNA, the CDR3 is TGTGCCAGTAGTATAGTGAAACAGGATTATGGCTACACCTTC. Amino acids: CASSIVKQDYGYTF.

The V gene is TRBV9, the J gene TRBJ2-2; unclear D gene. CDR1 SGDLS and CDR2 YYNGEE come from the germline V gene. There are 13 residues in the CDR3. V gave up 0 bases and J gave up 5 bases, with 5 bases separating them. The CDR3 DNA follows: TGTGCCAGCAGCGTAGATGTAACCGGGGAGCTGTTTTTT. Translated, it gives CASSVDVTGELFF.

The gene calls are TRBV6-6 and TRBJ2-7, with D possibly TRBD1 on 6 matching bases. Per germline, CDR1 MNHNY and CDR2 SVGAGI (reference sequence). V lost 3 bases, J lost 2 bases, and 14 bases lay in between. The CDR3 length is 15 residues. The DNA of the CDR3 is TGTGCCAGCAGTTATTCCGGGACACCAGCCTACGAGCAGTACTTC. This codes for CASSYSGTPAYEQYF.

This clone appeared a single time. The J gene is TRBJ1-4, the V gene TRBV4-1; D unresolved. There are 14 residues in the CDR3. The V end was cut by 0 bases, the J end by 0 bases, with 2 bases between. Germline V lookup: CDR1 MGHRA, CDR2 YSYEKL. In DNA, the CDR3 is TGCGCCAGCAGCCAAGATCCAACTAATGAAAAACTGTTTTTT. Its protein is CASSQDPTNEKLFF.

This chain links TRBV5-8 with TRBJ2-5; D not resolved. The V and J ends lost 4 bases and 2 bases respectively, with 15 bases between them. The CDR3 is made up of 15 amino acids. From germline, CDR1 is SGHTS and CDR2 YDEGEE. CDR3 in DNA: TGTGCCAGCAGCCGCCGGATGGGGATTCAAGAGACCCAGTACTTC. It encodes CASSRRMGIQETQYF.

V is TRBV5-1 and J is TRBJ1-6; the match to TRBD1 covers 10 bases. The CDR3 contains 16 residues. V was clipped by 0 bases and J by 9 bases; unmatched bases: 6. From germline, CDR1 is SGHRS and CDR2 YFSETQ. The chain's CDR3 is CASSLAGGDRGSPLHF. CDR3 DNA: TGCGCCAGCAGCTTGGCCGGCGGGGACAGGGGTTCACCCCTCCACTTT.

The genes are TRBV2 and TRBJ1-3; D is possibly TRBD1 (5 bases). The CDR3 is 14 residues long. With 6 bases removed from V and 0 bases from J, the gap between germline ends came to 9 bases. Germline V gene data show CDR1 as SNHLY and CDR2 as FYNNEI. CDR3 sequence reads: CASRLTASGNTIYF. The CDR3 bases are TGTGCCAGCAGACTGACAGCCTCTGGAAACACCATATATTTT.

The chain employs TRBV6-1 and TRBJ2-5; a weak D match, TRBD1 (5 bases). Trimming left V 2 bases short and J 5 bases short, with 15 bases between. This CDR3 is 15 amino acids long. Germline V gene data show CDR1 as MNHNS and CDR2 as SASEGT. The CDR3: CASSESRGLWETQYF. Here the CDR3 DNA reads TGTGCCAGCAGTGAAAGTAGGGGCCTTTGGGAGACCCAGTACTTC.

The rearrangement links TRBV7-2 to TRBJ2-1; 12 bases match TRBD1. J lost 5 bases, V lost 6 bases, and 5 bases had no gene match. The CDR3 spans 15 residues. Germline loops: CDR1 SGHTA, CDR2 FQGNSA. CDR3 amino acids: CASRPGQGANNEQFF. The DNA for the CDR3 is TGTGCCAGCAGGCCGGGACAGGGGGCGAACAATGAGCAGTTCTTC. Based on the CDR3 plus reference TRBV7-2 and TRBJ2-1, the full variable domain is GAGVSQSPSNKVTEKGKDVELRCDPISGHTALYWYRQSLGQGLEFLIYFQGNSAPDKSGLPSDRFSAERTGGSVSTLTIQRTQQEDSAVYLCASRPGQGANNEQFFGPGTRLTVL.

The chain has TRBV11-2 and TRBJ1-1, with D tentatively TRBD1 (5 bases). Germline CDR1 and CDR2: SGHAT and FQNNGV. V shed 3 bases and J shed 4 bases, with 12 bases lying between them. CDR3 length: 14 amino acids. Here the CDR3 DNA reads TGTGCCAGCAGCTTGAACCGGGGGAGCACTGAAGCTTTCTTT. Its protein product is CASSLNRGSTEAFF.

This clone showed up many times. The chain recombines TRBV5-5 with TRBJ1-3, with D unclear. The CDR3 spans 14 residues. With 4 bases removed from V and 0 bases from J, the gap between germline ends came to 8 bases. Germline V CDR1 and CDR2: SGHKS, YYEKEE (reference sequence). The CDR3 loop reads CASSMTGSGNTIYF. The CDR3 bases are TGTGCCAGCAGCATGACCGGCTCTGGAAACACCATATATTTT.

This clone occurred a few times. The chain is built from TRBV6-6 and TRBJ2-5; the D gene is possibly TRBD1 (6 bases). V was cut by 0 bases and J by 4 bases, with 9 bases left in between. CDR1 and CDR2 from the germline V gene are MNHNY and SVGAGI (reference sequence). The CDR3 runs 14 residues. In DNA form, the CDR3 reads TGTGCCAGCAGTTACTCCGGACAGATAGAGACCCAGTACTTC. Its translation: CASSYSGQIETQYF.

V and J are TRBV19 and TRBJ1-4; tentatively, D is TRBD1 (5 bases). V was shortened by 4 bases and J by 7 bases, with 19 bases between the two germline ends. Germline-derived CDR1 and CDR2 are LNHDA and SQIVND (reference sequence). This CDR3 has 16 residues. The CDR3 sequence: CASSTNSGRKGEKLFF. The CDR3 nucleotides are TGTGCCAGTAGTACCAATTCAGGGAGGAAAGGTGAAAAACTGTTTTTT.

The chain carries TRBV18 and TRBJ2-5; D not resolved. Per the germline V gene, CDR1 is KGHSH and CDR2 is LQKENI. Trimming took 1 base from V and 5 from J, leaving 11 bases between them. The CDR3 runs 14 residues. CDR3 loop: CASSPLNSPETQYF. The CDR3 bases are TGTGCCAGCTCACCACTCAATAGTCCCGAGACCCAGTACTTC.

The chain employs TRBV6-6 and TRBJ2-2; 8 nucleotides align to TRBD1. The trim removed 5 bases at V and 6 bases at J, leaving 8 bases unmatched. Germline loops: CDR1 MNHNY, CDR2 SVGAGI (reference sequence). The CDR3 spans 15 residues. For the CDR3, the DNA is TGTGCCAGCAGTCAGCGACAGGGGAAGGCCGGGGAGCTGTTTTTT. Translation gives CASSQRQGKAGELFF.

Of note for this clone: A far more abundant clone sits one base away, making this likely a read error. This chain uses TRBV7-9 with TRBJ2-3; unclear D gene. The V end was cut by 1 base, the J end by 2 bases, with 1 base between. The CDR3 runs 12 residues. Germline V CDR1 and CDR2: SEHNR, FQNEAQ (reference sequence). CDR3 coding DNA: TGTGCCAGCAGCTTAGACACAGATACGCAGTATTTT. Encoded protein: CASSLDTDTQYF.